These 19 T cell receptor beta chains came from one sample sequenced in a study of T cells in Graves' hyperthyroidism and ophthalmopathy. RNA transcripts were the template for amplifying TCR beta CDR3 regions. The HTBI primer set was used in a first-round RT-PCR of the TCR CDR3. TCRdb re-called the multiplex PCR reads with MiXCR, one entry per CDR3 protein. Here the sample spans around 340,000 distinct CDR3 sequences, approximately 16% being singletons. Source material: blood. The source of these receptors is a man between 25 and 39 years old with Graves' hyperthyroidism.

This clonotype was counted many times. J is TRBJ2-2 and V is TRBV3-1; 13 bases are shared with TRBD2. Germline V gene data show CDR1 as LGHDT and CDR2 as YNNKEL (reference sequence). The V and J ends lost 4 bases and 5 bases, in that order; junction bases with no gene match: 10. This CDR3 comprises 18 residues. DNA of the CDR3: TGTGCCAGCAGCCCCGGGACTAGCGGGACCTACAGGACCGGGGAGCTGTTTTTT. Its protein is CASSPGTSGTYRTGELFF.

The genes are TRBV3-1 and TRBJ2-7, with D maybe TRBD2 (6 bases). Per germline, CDR1 LGHDT and CDR2 YNNKEL (reference sequence). V lost 6 bases to trimming and J lost 3 bases, with 15 bases between them. This CDR3 is built from 14 residues. The CDR3 DNA sequence: TGTGCCAGCAGTCGCGGGACGGGCTTCTACGAGCAGTACTTC. Its protein is CASSRGTGFYEQYF.

The sample holds many counts of this clonotype. This chain uses TRBV2 with TRBJ2-5; D not certain. The CDR3 spans 13 residues. Germline values: CDR1 SNHLY, CDR2 FYNNEI. V shed 4 bases and J shed 2 bases, with 8 bases lying between them. CDR3: CASSGSRQETQYF. The CDR3 DNA reads TGTGCCAGCAGTGGTTCCAGGCAAGAGACCCAGTACTTC.

This clonotype was picked up many times. The CDR3 sequence is CSVVAGQRSSTDTQYF. CDR3 DNA sequence: TGCAGCGTTGTAGCGGGACAGAGATCTAGCACAGATACGCAGTATTTT. The rearrangement links TRBV29-1 to TRBJ2-3; D is possibly TRBD2 (8 bases). The CDR3 runs 16 residues. Trimming pared 4 bases from V and 0 bases from J, leaving 17 bases between. CDR1 is SQVTM, CDR2 ANQGSEA, per germline.

As concerns this clonotype: This may be a read error, as it is one base from a much larger clone. The chain carries TRBV20-1 and TRBJ1-1, with D tentatively TRBD1 (5 bases). The CDR3 is 11 amino acids. CDR1 is DFQATT and CDR2 is SNEGSKA in the germline V gene (reference sequence). This CDR3 is CSAKAGTGAFF. The CDR3, as DNA: TGCAGTGCTAAGGCGGGGACTGGAGCTTTCTTT.

This clonotype was seen repeatedly, ten times or more. The rearrangement uses TRBV28 and TRBJ1-5; no clear D. V was shortened by 2 bases and J by 7 bases, with 6 bases between the two germline ends. The CDR3 has 12 residues. CDR1 is MDHEN, CDR2 SYDVKM, per germline. The CDR3 reads CASSLDAQPQHF. CDR3 bases: TGTGCCAGCAGTTTAGACGCCCAGCCCCAGCATTTT.

This clonotype was detected many times. The J gene is TRBJ2-3, the V gene TRBV12-3 or TRBV12-4; D is ambiguous. Between the trimmed V and J ends, which lost 3 bases and 0 bases, there was a span of 13 bases. The CDR3 is 16 residues long. CDR3 coding DNA: TGTGCCAGCAGTTTGGGGATATTACCTAGCACAGATACGCAGTATTTT. This sequence encodes CASSLGILPSTDTQYF.

This clonotype was counted a few times. The rearrangement joins TRBV20-1 to TRBJ2-7; D remains unclear. Trimming stripped 0 bases from V and 1 base from J, with 10 bases between. This CDR3 contains 14 residues. Germline CDR1 reads DFQATT; CDR2 reads SNEGSKA (reference sequence). Here the CDR3 DNA reads TGCAGTGCTAGAGATATGAAGGGATCCTACGAGCAGTACTTC. This encodes CSARDMKGSYEQYF.

This clonotype was counted many times. The chain links TRBV27 to TRBJ2-2; TRBD2 matches at 10 bases. Germline CDR1 MNHEY, CDR2 SMNVEV (reference sequence). The CDR3 contains 17 residues. V was clipped by 1 base and J by 2 bases; unmatched bases: 4. Here the CDR3 reads CASSLYTSGANTGELFF. DNA for the CDR3: TGTGCCAGCAGTTTATATACTAGCGGGGCAAACACCGGGGAGCTGTTTTTT.

This clonotype has just a few counts. CDR3 sequence: CASSSVGHLTEAFF. CDR3 DNA: TGTGCCAGTAGTTCGGTGGGACATCTCACTGAAGCTTTCTTT. This chain connects TRBV19 to TRBJ1-1; a possible D gene is TRBD1 (6 bases). CDR1 and CDR2 from the germline V gene are LNHDA and SQIVND (reference sequence). The CDR3 is 14 residues long. Trimming stripped 5 bases from V and 4 bases from J, with 14 bases between.

This clonotype was seen repeatedly, ten times or more. The V gene is TRBV5-1, the J gene TRBJ2-1; TRBD2 aligns across 8 bases. Germline CDR1 reads SGHRS; CDR2 reads YFSETQ. CDR3 length: 15 amino acids. Germline trimming cut 6 bases from V and 4 bases from J; bases unmatched to any gene: 9. The DNA for the CDR3 is TGCGCCAGCACCCAAAGGTTAGCGGGGTACAATGAGCAGTTCTTC. Translation: CASTQRLAGYNEQFF.

This clonotype was seen more than once but under ten times. The V gene is TRBV12-3 or TRBV12-4, the J gene TRBJ2-1, with D unclear. V lost 6 bases, J lost 3 bases, and 15 bases lay in between. The CDR3 loop spans 15 amino acids. CDR3 in amino acids: CASSPTGTFYNEQFF. The CDR3 DNA follows: TGTGCCAGCAGCCCTACGGGCACTTTCTACAATGAGCAGTTCTTC.

The rearrangement joins TRBV20-1 to TRBJ1-5, with D tentatively TRBD1 (5 bases). Trimming took 4 bases from V and 0 from J, leaving 13 bases between them. Per the germline V gene, CDR1 is DFQATT and CDR2 is SNEGSKA (reference sequence). The CDR3 loop spans 15 amino acids. CDR3 residues: CSATGMQNSNQPQHF. CDR3 DNA sequence: TGCAGTGCTACAGGGATGCAAAATAGCAATCAGCCCCAGCATTTT.

The rearrangement links TRBV24-1 to TRBJ2-2, with TRBD1 identical over 7 bases. Germline V lookup: CDR1 KGHDR, CDR2 SFDVKD. V shed 4 bases and J 0 bases; nucleotides not matched to a gene: 4. The CDR3 runs 16 residues. The CDR3 loop is CATSDPGTANTGELFF. CDR3 coding DNA: TGTGCCACCAGTGACCCTGGGACAGCGAACACCGGGGAGCTGTTTTTT.

Ten or more counts support this clonotype. This sequence joins TRBV29-1 and TRBJ2-1; D assignment may be TRBD1 or TRBD2 (5 bases each). The germline V gene has CDR1 SQVTM and CDR2 ANQGSEA. Trimming removed 6 bases from V and 9 bases from J, with 18 bases in between. The CDR3 spans 13 residues. The CDR3 sequence: CSVGVLLSGEQFF. The CDR3 nucleotides are TGCAGCGTGGGGGTCCTACTCAGCGGTGAGCAGTTCTTC.

V usage is TRBV19 and J usage is TRBJ2-7; 7 nucleotides match TRBD1. CDR1 is LNHDA and CDR2 is SQIVND in the germline V gene (reference sequence). This CDR3 has 15 amino acids. The V gene end was trimmed by 5 bases and the J gene end by 1 base; junction bases not matched to a gene: 8. The CDR3 nucleotides are TGTGCCAGTAGTGCGACAGGGAAGCATTCCTACGAGCAGTACTTC. It translates to CASSATGKHSYEQYF.

This clonotype was observed at least ten times. The DNA of the CDR3 is TGCAGTGCTAGGACCGGGGCGTATGGCTACGAGCAGTACTTC. It translates to CSARTGAYGYEQYF. The rearrangement uses TRBV20-1 and TRBJ2-7; possibly TRBD1 or TRBD2 for D (5 bases each). Trimming took 3 bases from V and 3 from J, leaving 15 bases between them. Germline assignment: CDR1 DFQATT and CDR2 SNEGSKA (reference sequence). This CDR3 comprises 14 residues.

This clonotype was recorded at least ten times. The rearrangement joins TRBV28 to TRBJ1-2, with TRBD1 matching over 12 bases. Germline assignment: CDR1 MDHEN and CDR2 SYDVKM. CDR3 length equals 17 residues. The ends lost 6 bases at V and 4 bases at J; junction bases unmatched: 12. Here the CDR3 DNA reads TGTGCCAGCAGGCAGGCCGGGACAGGGGGCTGGGGCTATGGCTACACCTTC. Residues: CASRQAGTGGWGYGYTF.

This clonotype was recorded a few times. The V call is TRBV7-9, the J call TRBJ2-5, with 11 bases lining up with TRBD2. Trimming removed 2 bases from V and 4 bases from J; junction bases left unmatched: 6. Germline V gives CDR1 SEHNR, CDR2 FQNEAQ (reference sequence). CDR3 length: 16 amino acids. The CDR3, as DNA: TGTGCCAGCAGCTTACCACTAGCGGGGGAGCGAGAGACCCAGTACTTC. Translating gives CASSLPLAGERETQYF.